The 4 T cell receptor beta chains below come from one sample, sequenced in a study of blood T cells in healthy people across ages. It was with a sample-barcoded 5' primer and a J-beta primer mix that a second PCR of roughly 7 to 12 cycles was run. TCRdb reanalysed the 5' RACE reads using MiXCR and keeps one entry per CDR3 protein. The sample contains approximately 800,000 distinct CDR3 sequences, 56% of which appear only once. Sequenced input: blood. All receptors derive from a man aged 35 to 55 in good health.

The table lists this clonotype with a few counts. J is TRBJ2-4 and V is TRBV28; D possibly corresponds to TRBD2 (6 bases). The J call may be wrong; the DNA end is better matched by TRBJ2-5. CDR3 length: 13 amino acids. Germline V gene sequence: CDR1 MDHEN, CDR2 SYDVKM. CDR3 protein: CASSSPGVETQYF. The CDR3 coding sequence is TGTGCCAGCAGTTCCCCGGGAGTAGAGACCCAGTACTTC.

The CDR3 DNA sequence: TGTGCCACCTTGAGGGGGGATGGGGAGACCCAGTACTTC. Amino acids: CATLRGDGETQYF. This chain links TRBV6-6 with TRBJ2-7; tentatively, D is TRBD1 or TRBD2 (6 bases each). Near its end, the DNA agrees better with TRBJ2-5, so the J call may be wrong. Germline lookup yields CDR1 MNHNY and CDR2 SVGAGI (reference sequence). The CDR3 is 13 amino acids.

The sample holds many counts of this clonotype. This sequence joins TRBV20-1 and TRBJ1-6, with a tentative D call TRBD1 (5 bases). CDR1 and CDR2 from the germline V gene are DFQATT and SNEGSKA (reference sequence). Between the trimmed V and J ends, which lost 1 base and 6 bases, there was a span of 13 bases. CDR3 size: 15 residues. This CDR3 is CSARAGGVRNSPLHF. In nucleotides, the CDR3 is TGCAGTGCTAGAGCGGGGGGGGTTCGTAATTCACCCCTCCACTTT.

In regard to this clonotype: The junction and the germline gene differ at one end; a read error may be behind it. The chain combines TRBV6-6 with TRBJ2-4; D could derive from TRBD1 or TRBD2 (5 bases each). The CDR3 loop spans 16 amino acids. CDR1 is MNHNY, CDR2 SVGAGI, per germline (reference sequence). This CDR3 is CASSYEGNLAKKIQYF. CDR3 DNA: TGTGCCAGCAGTTACGAGGGGAACCTAGCCAAAAAGATTCAGTACTTC.